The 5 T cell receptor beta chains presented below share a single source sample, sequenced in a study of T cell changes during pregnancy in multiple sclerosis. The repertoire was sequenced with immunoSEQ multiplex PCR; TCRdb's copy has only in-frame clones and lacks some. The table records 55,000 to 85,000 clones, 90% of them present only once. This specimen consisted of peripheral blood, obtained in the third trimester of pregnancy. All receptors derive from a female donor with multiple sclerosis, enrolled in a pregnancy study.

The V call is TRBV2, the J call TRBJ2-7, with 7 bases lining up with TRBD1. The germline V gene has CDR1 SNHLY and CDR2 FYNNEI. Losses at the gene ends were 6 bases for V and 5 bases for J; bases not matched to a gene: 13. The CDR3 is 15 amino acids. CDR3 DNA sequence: TGTGCCAGCAGCCCAGAATTGACAGGGATCAACGAGCAGTACTTC. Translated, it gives CASSPELTGINEQYF.

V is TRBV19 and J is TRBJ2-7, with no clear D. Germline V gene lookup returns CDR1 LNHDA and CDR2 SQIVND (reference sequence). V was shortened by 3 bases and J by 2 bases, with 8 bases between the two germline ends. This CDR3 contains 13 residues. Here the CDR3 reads CASSIRVAYEQYF. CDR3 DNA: TGTGCCAGTAGTATCCGAGTGGCCTACGAGCAGTACTTC.

The CDR3 loop reads CASRGSGGNTEAFF. In DNA, the CDR3 is TGTGCCAGCAGGGGGTCGGGGGGGAACACTGAAGCTTTCTTT. This sequence joins TRBV7-9 and TRBJ1-1, with D possibly TRBD1 on 5 matching bases. Germline V lookup: CDR1 SEHNR, CDR2 FQNEAQ (reference sequence). The CDR3 loop spans 14 amino acids. Trimming removed 6 bases at V and 1 base at J, with 12 bases between.

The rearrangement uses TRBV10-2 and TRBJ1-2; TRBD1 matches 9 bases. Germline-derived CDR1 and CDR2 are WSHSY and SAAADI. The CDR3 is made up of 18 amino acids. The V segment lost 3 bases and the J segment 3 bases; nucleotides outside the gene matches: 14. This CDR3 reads CASSDEIQGARVDYGYTF. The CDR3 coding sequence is TGCGCCAGCAGTGATGAAATACAGGGGGCGCGGGTTGACTATGGCTACACCTTC.

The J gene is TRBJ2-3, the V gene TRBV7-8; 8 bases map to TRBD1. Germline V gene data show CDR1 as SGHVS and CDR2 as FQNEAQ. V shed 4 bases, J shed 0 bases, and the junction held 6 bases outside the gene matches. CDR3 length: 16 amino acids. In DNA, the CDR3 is TGTGCCAGCAGCTCAGGACAGGGCCTTAGCACAGATACGCAGTATTTT. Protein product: CASSSGQGLSTDTQYF.